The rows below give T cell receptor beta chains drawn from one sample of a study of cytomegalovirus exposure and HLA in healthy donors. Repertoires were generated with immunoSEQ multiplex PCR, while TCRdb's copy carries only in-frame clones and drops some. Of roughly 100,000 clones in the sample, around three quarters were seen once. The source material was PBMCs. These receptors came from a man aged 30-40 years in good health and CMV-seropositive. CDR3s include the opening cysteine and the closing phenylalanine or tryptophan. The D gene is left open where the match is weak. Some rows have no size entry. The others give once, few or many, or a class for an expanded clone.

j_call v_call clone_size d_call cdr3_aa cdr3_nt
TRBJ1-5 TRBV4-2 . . CASSQDGRSNQPQHF TGTGCCAGCAGCCAAGACGGCAGGAGCAATCAGCCCCAGCATTTT
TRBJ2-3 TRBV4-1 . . CASSQASDTQYF TGCGCCAGCAGCCAAGCTTCGGATACGCAGTATTTT
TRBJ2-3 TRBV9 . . CASSVAGYTDTQYF TGTGCCAGCAGCGTAGCGGGGTACACAGATACGCAGTATTTT
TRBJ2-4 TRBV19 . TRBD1 CASTPFSLDRVVNIQYF TGTGCCAGTACCCCGTTTAGCCTGGACAGGGTGGTAAACATTCAGTACTTC
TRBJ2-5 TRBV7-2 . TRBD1 CASSLLDRGETQYF TGTGCCAGCAGCTTATTGGACAGGGGAGAGACCCAGTACTTC
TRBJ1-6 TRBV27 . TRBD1 CASSLRTGGRSPLHF TGTGCCAGCAGTCTCCGGACAGGGGGAAGGTCACCCCTCCACTTT
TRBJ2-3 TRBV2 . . CASVGRETYTDTQYF TGTGCCAGCGTTGGACGGGAAACTTACACAGATACGCAGTATTTT
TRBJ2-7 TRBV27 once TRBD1 CASSLETGSYEQYF TGTGCCAGCAGTCTTGAGACAGGGAGCTACGAGCAGTACTTC
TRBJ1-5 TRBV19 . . CASRGLGVESNQPQHF TGTGCCAGTAGAGGGTTAGGGGTAGAAAGCAATCAGCCCCAGCATTTT
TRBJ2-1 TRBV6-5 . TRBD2 CASSYALADNEQFF TGTGCCAGCAGTTACGCACTAGCGGATAATGAGCAGTTCTTC
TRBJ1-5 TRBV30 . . CAWSGDLGGGQPQHF TGTGCCTGGAGCGGGGATCTCGGGGGAGGTCAGCCCCAGCATTTT
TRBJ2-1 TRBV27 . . CASKTSFYNEQFF TGTGCCAGCAAAACTAGCTTTTACAATGAGCAGTTCTTC
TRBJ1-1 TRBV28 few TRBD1 CASSPWDRANTEAFF TGTGCCAGCAGTCCCTGGGACAGAGCGAACACTGAAGCTTTCTTT
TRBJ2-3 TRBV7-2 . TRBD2 CASSQTSGSSDTQYF TGTGCCAGCAGCCAGACTAGCGGGAGTTCAGATACGCAGTATTTT
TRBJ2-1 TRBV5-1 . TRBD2 CASSLGAGGQSQFF TGCGCCAGCAGCTTGGGAGCGGGGGGGCAGTCGCAGTTCTTC
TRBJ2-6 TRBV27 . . CASSPSRPFSGANVLTF TGTGCCAGCAGTCCCTCGAGGCCCTTCTCTGGGGCCAACGTCCTGACTTTC
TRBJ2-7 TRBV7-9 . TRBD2 CSSSPPSGSYEQYF TGTTCCAGCAGCCCCCCTAGCGGCTCCTACGAGCAGTACTTC
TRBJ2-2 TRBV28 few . CASTEGKGLSTGELFF TGTGCCAGCACAGAGGGAAAGGGACTCAGCACCGGGGAGCTGTTTTTT
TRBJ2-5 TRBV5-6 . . CASSPIWTDSQETQYF TGTGCCAGCAGCCCCATCTGGACAGACTCCCAAGAGACCCAGTACTTC
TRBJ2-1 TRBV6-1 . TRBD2 CASSDVVAGNEQFF TGTGCCAGCAGTGACGTGGTAGCGGGGAATGAGCAGTTCTTC
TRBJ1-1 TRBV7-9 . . CASSFSDTEAFF TGTGCCAGCAGCTTCAGTGACACTGAAGCTTTCTTT
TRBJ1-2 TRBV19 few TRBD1 CATSTGGGYTF TGTGCCACCTCGACAGGGGGTGGCTACACCTTC
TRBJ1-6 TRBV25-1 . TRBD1 CASSRTGRNSPLHF TGTGCCAGCAGCCGGACAGGGAGGAATTCACCCCTCCACTTT
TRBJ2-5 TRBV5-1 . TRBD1 CASSPDRGGGETQYF TGCGCCAGCAGCCCGGACAGGGGAGGTGGTGAGACCCAGTACTTC
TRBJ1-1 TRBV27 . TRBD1 CASSLRGGANTEAFF TGTGCCAGCAGTTTAAGAGGGGGCGCGAACACTGAAGCTTTCTTT
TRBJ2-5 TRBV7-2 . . CASTLPTAYQETQYF TGTGCCAGCACCCTTCCGACAGCGTACCAAGAGACCCAGTACTTC
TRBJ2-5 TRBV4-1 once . CASSQGAIVGKTQYF TGCGCCAGCAGCCAAGGAGCGATCGTGGGTAAGACCCAGTACTTC
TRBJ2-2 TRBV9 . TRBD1 CASSARTGDRGGELFF TGTGCCAGCAGCGCCCGGACAGGGGATAGGGGCGGGGAGCTGTTTTTT
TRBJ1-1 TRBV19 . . CASSGRPPGNTEAFF TGTGCCAGTAGTGGCCGCCCGCCGGGGAACACTGAAGCTTTCTTT
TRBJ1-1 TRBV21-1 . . CASSKAQGALDTEAFF TGTGCCAGCAGCAAAGCACAGGGGGCTTTGGACACTGAAGCTTTCTTT
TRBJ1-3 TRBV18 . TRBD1 CASSPYRGRENTIYF TGTGCCAGCTCACCGTACAGGGGGCGAGAAAACACCATATATTTT
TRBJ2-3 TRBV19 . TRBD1 CASSWTGITDTQYF TGTGCCAGTAGCTGGACAGGGATCACAGATACGCAGTATTTT
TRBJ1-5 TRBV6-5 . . CASSYTQVNQPQHF TGTGCCAGCAGTTACACACAGGTCAATCAGCCCCAGCATTTT
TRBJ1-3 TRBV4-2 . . CASSQDHSSGNTIYF TGTGCCAGCAGCCAAGATCACAGCTCTGGAAACACCATATATTTT
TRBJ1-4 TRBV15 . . CATSRGQGNEKLFF TGTGCCACCAGCAGAGGCCAGGGGAATGAAAAACTGTTTTTT
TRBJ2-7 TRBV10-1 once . CASREAPEQYF TGCGCCAGCAGAGAAGCACCCGAGCAGTACTTC
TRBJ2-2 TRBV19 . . CASRQARGELFF TGTGCCAGTAGACAGGCACGCGGGGAGCTGTTTTTT
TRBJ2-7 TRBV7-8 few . CASSPGYEQYF TGTGCCAGCAGCCCCGGCTACGAGCAGTACTTC
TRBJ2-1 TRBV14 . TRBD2 CASGNAPGGSGRLENEQFF TGTGCCAGCGGCAATGCCCCGGGAGGTAGCGGGAGGTTGGAAAATGAGCAGTTCTTC
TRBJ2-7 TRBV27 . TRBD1 CASSLRQGETYEQYF TGTGCCAGCAGTCTTCGACAGGGGGAGACCTACGAGCAGTACTTC
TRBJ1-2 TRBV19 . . CASSIQGRNYGYTF TGTGCCAGTAGTATCCAGGGGCGAAACTATGGCTACACCTTC
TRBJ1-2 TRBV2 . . CASSAVSYGYTF TGTGCCAGCAGTGCAGTTTCCTATGGCTACACCTTC
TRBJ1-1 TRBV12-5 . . CASGPSGLYTEAFF TGTGCTAGTGGACCCTCAGGGCTGTACACTGAAGCTTTCTTT
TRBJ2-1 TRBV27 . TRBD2 CASSLSRGGYNEQFF TGTGCCAGCAGTTTATCCCGGGGGGGATACAATGAGCAGTTCTTC
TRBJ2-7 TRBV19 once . CASSISGGPNEQYF TGTGCCAGTAGTATTTCTGGAGGGCCTAACGAGCAGTACTTC
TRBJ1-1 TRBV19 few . CASSRTVMNTEAFF TGTGCCAGTAGCCGGACAGTCATGAACACTGAAGCTTTCTTT
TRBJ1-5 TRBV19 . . CASSPAGGVVKPQHF TGTGCCAGTAGTCCCGCGGGGGGGGTCGTTAAGCCCCAGCATTTT
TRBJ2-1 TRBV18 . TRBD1 CASSPRQGNHNEQFF TGTGCCAGCTCACCTCGACAGGGGAATCACAATGAGCAGTTCTTC
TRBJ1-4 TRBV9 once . CASSSEERDREKLFF TGTGCCAGCAGCTCAGAGGAGAGGGATCGTGAAAAACTGTTTTTT
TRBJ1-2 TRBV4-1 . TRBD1 CASSRTGANLNYGYTF TGCGCCAGCAGCCGGACAGGGGCGAACCTCAACTATGGCTACACCTTC
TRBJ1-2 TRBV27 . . CASKARDWGGYGYTF TGTGCCAGCAAGGCCCGAGACTGGGGCGGTTATGGCTACACCTTC
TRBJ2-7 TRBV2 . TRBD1 CASTTAGGYEQYF TGTGCCAGCACGACGGCAGGGGGCTACGAGCAGTACTTC
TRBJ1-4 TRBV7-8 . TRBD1 CASSLRDSTFNEKLFF TGTGCCAGCAGCCTACGGGACAGCACTTTCAATGAAAAACTGTTTTTT
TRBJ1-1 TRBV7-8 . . CASSLGGGEAFF TGTGCCAGCAGCTTAGGAGGGGGTGAAGCTTTCTTT
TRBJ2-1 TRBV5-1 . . CASSFLAKGSNEQFF TGCGCCAGCAGCTTCCTAGCGAAGGGATCAAATGAGCAGTTCTTC
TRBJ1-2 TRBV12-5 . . CASGLGQYGYTF TGTGCTAGTGGTTTAGGACAGTATGGCTACACCTTC
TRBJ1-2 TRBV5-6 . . CASSLGSNYGYTF TGTGCCAGCAGCCTGGGGAGTAACTATGGCTACACCTTC
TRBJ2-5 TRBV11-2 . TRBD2 CASSPRTSGGAGETQYF TGTGCCAGCAGCCCCCGGACTAGCGGGGGGGCCGGTGAGACCCAGTACTTC